Listed below are T cell receptor beta chains from one sample, sequenced in a study of blood T cell repertoires in COVID-19. Some clones are missing from TCRdb's copy, which holds only in-frame ones; the method was immunoSEQ multiplex PCR. The table lists some 250,000 clones, under 95% of them singletons. The sequenced sample was PBMCs or T cells enriched from blood (not recorded which). The receptor set was obtained from a woman aged 40 to 55 with acute COVID-19. Both conserved end residues are part of each CDR3. Fields, in order: J gene, D gene, clone size, V gene, CDR3 protein, CDR3 DNA. A D gene is named only where the DNA matches it firmly. Size values are once, few and many counts, or a class for expanded clones, and some rows have none.

TRBJ1-2 | - | - | TRBV5-4 | CASSPGQPKDLYGYTF | TGTGCCAGCAGCCCAGGACAGCCAAAGGATCTCTATGGCTACACCTTC
TRBJ1-1 | TRBD1 | - | TRBV30 | CAWSTTGIAEAFF | TGTGCCTGGAGTACGACAGGGATCGCTGAAGCTTTCTTT
TRBJ1-1 | - | - | TRBV12-3/TRBV12-4 | CASRHSRSEAFF | TGTGCCAGCAGACACAGCAGAAGTGAAGCTTTCTTT
TRBJ2-2 | - | - | TRBV5-1 | CASSLVFVPAGELFF | TGCGCCAGCAGCTTGGTTTTTGTCCCAGCCGGGGAGCTGTTTTTT
TRBJ2-1 | TRBD2 | - | TRBV14 | CASRGTSFDDNEQFF | TGTGCCAGCAGGGGGACTAGCTTCGACGACAATGAGCAGTTCTTC
TRBJ1-1 | - | - | TRBV5-1 | CASSSMGQNTEAFF | TGCGCCAGCAGTAGCATGGGACAGAACACTGAAGCTTTCTTT
TRBJ1-1 | - | - | TRBV12-3/TRBV12-4 | CASSLAGTREAFF | TGTGCCAGCAGTTTAGCCGGGACTAGAGAGGCTTTCTTT
TRBJ1-1 | - | once | TRBV5-4 | CASSWKTGSNTEAFF | TGTGCCAGCAGCTGGAAGACAGGATCGAACACTGAAGCTTTCTTT
TRBJ2-1 | - | - | TRBV6-1 | CASSDSSYNEQFF | TGTGCCAGCAGTGACAGCTCCTACAATGAGCAGTTCTTC
TRBJ2-1 | TRBD2 | - | TRBV6-2/TRBV6-3 | CASSRTTSGITFYNEQFF | TGTGCCAGCAGTCGCACGACTAGCGGGATAACGTTTTACAATGAGCAGTTCTTC
TRBJ2-1 | TRBD2 | - | TRBV7-3 | CASSPVATSGPYNEQFF | TGTGCCAGCAGCCCCGTTGCGACTAGCGGCCCATACAATGAGCAGTTCTTC
TRBJ2-5 | - | - | TRBV5-1 | CASSLYGGGQETQYF | TGCGCCAGCAGCTTGTACGGGGGTGGGCAAGAGACCCAGTACTTC
TRBJ2-1 | TRBD2 | - | TRBV7-8 | CASSLEGLASYNEQFF | TGTGCCAGCAGCTTAGAGGGACTAGCGTCCTACAATGAGCAGTTCTTC
TRBJ1-2 | TRBD1 | - | TRBV11-1 | CASSLRGQANYGYTF | TGTGCCAGCAGCTTAAGGGGACAGGCCAACTATGGCTACACCTTC
TRBJ2-5 | TRBD2 | - | TRBV6-2/TRBV6-3 | CASSYSGLAGSPRETQYF | TGTGCCAGCAGCTACTCGGGACTAGCGGGATCCCCTCGAGAGACCCAGTACTTC
TRBJ2-1 | - | - | TRBV23-1 | CASSQSSHRDKFYNEQFF | TGCGCCAGCAGTCAATCGTCGCACAGGGACAAATTTTACAATGAGCAGTTCTTC
TRBJ1-5 | - | - | TRBV2 | CASSEAGAGDYQPQHF | TGTGCCAGCAGTGAGGCAGGGGCCGGGGATTATCAGCCCCAGCATTTT
TRBJ1-1 | TRBD1 | - | TRBV3-1/TRBV3-2 | CASSQSSDRGATEAFF | TGTGCCAGCAGCCAATCTTCCGACAGGGGGGCCACTGAAGCTTTCTTT
TRBJ1-2 | - | - | TRBV5-1 | CASSLVVGANYGYTF | TGCGCCAGCAGCTTGGTGGTGGGAGCTAACTATGGCTACACCTTC
TRBJ2-2 | - | - | TRBV11-3 | CASSPVGANTGELFF | TGTGCCAGCAGCCCAGTCGGGGCGAACACCGGGGAGCTGTTTTTT
TRBJ2-1 | - | - | TRBV2 | CASSEPAVDEQFF | TGTGCCAGCAGTGAGCCCGCGGTGGATGAGCAGTTCTTC
TRBJ1-2 | - | once | TRBV6-5 | CASSYTGTSSGYTF | TGTGCCAGCAGTTATACAGGGACGTCTAGTGGCTACACCTTC
TRBJ2-7 | TRBD1 | - | TRBV4-1 | CASSHLQTGAYEQYF | TGCGCCAGCAGCCACTTGCAGACAGGGGCCTACGAGCAGTACTTC
TRBJ1-2 | - | - | TRBV9 | CASKPQGPSRGYTF | TGTGCCAGCAAGCCCCAGGGCCCATCGCGAGGCTACACCTTC
TRBJ2-6 | TRBD1 | - | TRBV3-1/TRBV3-2 | CASSPRTGGVGSGANVLTF | TGTGCCAGCAGCCCCCGGACAGGGGGCGTTGGCTCTGGGGCCAACGTCCTGACTTTC